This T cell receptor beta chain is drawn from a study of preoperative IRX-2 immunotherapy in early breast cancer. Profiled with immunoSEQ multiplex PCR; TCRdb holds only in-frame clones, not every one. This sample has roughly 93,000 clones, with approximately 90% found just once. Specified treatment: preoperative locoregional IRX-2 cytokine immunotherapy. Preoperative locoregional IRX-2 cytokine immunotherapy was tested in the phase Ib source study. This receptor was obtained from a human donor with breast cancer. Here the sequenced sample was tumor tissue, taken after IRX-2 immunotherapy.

The CDR3 sequence: CASSTRDRLNEKLFF. CDR3 DNA sequence: TGTGCCAGTAGTACCCGGGACAGGTTAAATGAAAAACTGTTTTTT. The genes are TRBV19 and TRBJ1-4; 8 bases align to TRBD1. In germline, CDR1 is LNHDA, CDR2 SQIVND (reference sequence). This CDR3 is built from 15 residues. J lost 5 bases, V lost 4 bases, and 6 bases had no gene match.